Presented here are 8 T cell receptor beta chains from one specimen sequenced in a study of T cells in Graves' hyperthyroidism and ophthalmopathy. It was RNA transcripts that yielded the amplified TCR beta CDR3 regions. RT-PCR in the first round (using the HTBI primer set) targeted the TCR CDR3. Via MiXCR, TCRdb re-called the multiplex PCR reads, giving one row per CDR3 protein. Of roughly 700,000 distinct CDR3 sequences in the sample, over 35% are singletons; the top ten hold 30% to 40%. Input material: blood. The receptors derive from a woman aged 40 to 50 with Graves' hyperthyroidism.

In this sample, this clonotype turned up a few times. V usage is TRBV4-2 and J usage is TRBJ2-7, with D perhaps assigned TRBD1 or TRBD2 (5 bases each). V was pared by 5 bases and J by 0 bases, with 11 bases between. This CDR3 spans 14 amino acids. Looked up from germline, CDR1 is LGHNA and CDR2 is YNFKEQ. CDR3 in amino acids: CASSFGAVSYEQYF. CDR3 DNA: TGTGCCAGCAGCTTCGGGGCAGTCTCCTACGAGCAGTACTTC.

This clonotype is a singleton in its sample. The chain has TRBV19 and TRBJ1-4; D is perhaps TRBD1 (5 bases). CDR3 size: 16 residues. V was shortened by 1 base and J by 5 bases, with 14 bases between the two germline ends. Germline CDR1 is LNHDA and CDR2 is SQIVND (reference sequence). Here the CDR3 DNA reads TGTGCCAGTAGTATAGGGACACTGATACGGAATGAAAAACTGTTTTTT. Amino acid sequence: CASSIGTLIRNEKLFF.

This clonotype was detected ten times or more. This chain uses TRBV7-9 with TRBJ1-1; no reliable D call. From germline, CDR1 is SEHNR and CDR2 FQNEAQ (reference sequence). Trimming removed 3 bases from V and 1 base from J, with 6 bases in between. CDR3 length: 13 amino acids. The CDR3 DNA is TGTGCCAGCAGCTTGTGGCCGAACACTGAAGCTTTCTTT. It translates to CASSLWPNTEAFF.

As regards this clonotype: The junction does not match germline at one end; this may be a read error. The genes are TRBV7-9 and TRBJ1-4; 10 bases are a match to TRBD1. CDR1 is SEHNR, CDR2 FQNEAQ, per germline (reference sequence). The CDR3 covers 19 residues. The CDR3 DNA reads as TGCGCCAGCAGCCAAGATGAGGCCCCCCCGGGACAGGGGAATGAAAAACTGTTTTTT. The encoded protein is CASSQDEAPPGQGNEKLFF.

This clonotype was picked up one time. Possible read error: a much larger clone is one base away. The chain joins TRBV10-3 to TRBJ1-2; D remains ambiguous. This CDR3 has 11 amino acids. Germline loops: CDR1 ENHRY, CDR2 SYGVKD. Here the CDR3 reads CASRNNHGYTF. In DNA, the CDR3 is TGTGCCAGCAGGAATAACCATGGCTACACCTTC.

The rearrangement joins TRBV6-5 to TRBJ2-5; TRBD2 might be the D (5 bases). V was shortened by 4 bases and J by 4 bases, with 10 bases between the two germline ends. Germline CDR1 MNHEY, CDR2 SVGAGI. The CDR3 totals 13 residues. CDR3 sequence (DNA): TGTGCCAGCAGTTCGCAGCGGCCAGAGACCCAGTACTTC. As protein: CASSSQRPETQYF.

The J gene is TRBJ1-4, the V gene TRBV5-4, with 9 bases matching TRBD1. The CDR3 covers 15 residues. Per the germline V gene, CDR1 is SGHNT and CDR2 is YYREEE (reference sequence). V lost 4 bases to trimming and J lost 6 bases; unmatched junction nucleotides: 7. CDR3 sequence: CASSRGDREDEKLFF. The CDR3 DNA reads as TGTGCCAGCAGCCGAGGGGACAGGGAGGATGAAAAACTGTTTTTT.

On this clonotype: Because the CDR3's place on the DNA is in doubt, the DNA is left out and the CDR3 is given as listed by TCRdb. The V and J genes are TRBV7-9 and TRBJ2-2; the table's D call of TRBD1 was not tested on the DNA. Per germline, CDR1 SEHNR and CDR2 FQNEAQ (reference sequence). The CDR3 adds up to 14 amino acids, both ends counted. The chain's CDR3 is CASFGPGGLGELFF.